This is a list of T cell receptor beta chains from one sample in a study of blood T cell repertoires in COVID-19. The table came from immunoSEQ multiplex PCR; TCRdb's copy has only in-frame clones and leaves some out. The table shows about 140,000 clones, with over 75% occurring only once. The specimen sequenced was peripheral blood. The source is a woman aged 60-75 years with active COVID-19. The CDR3 runs from the conserved cysteine through the conserved F or W. A D gene is named only where the DNA matches it firmly. For some rows the clone size is stated as once, few or many, or as a class when expanded; others skip it.

CDR3 DNA: TGTGCCAGCAGCAAGGACAGGGGCACTGAAGCTTTCTTT
CDR3 protein: CASSKDRGTEAFF
J gene: TRBJ1-1
clone size: once
V gene: TRBV11-2
D gene: TRBD1

CDR3 DNA: TGTGCCAGCAGCCAAGTGGGGACAACGCAGTTCTTC
CDR3 protein: CASSQVGTTQFF
J gene: TRBJ2-1
clone size: -
V gene: TRBV4-2
D gene: -

CDR3 DNA: TGTGCCAGCAGCCAAGATGGCGGGAGGGCCGGAGATACGCAGTATTTT
CDR3 protein: CASSQDGGRAGDTQYF
J gene: TRBJ2-3
clone size: -
V gene: TRBV3-1/TRBV3-2
D gene: TRBD2

CDR3 DNA: TGTGCCAGTAGTATTTTGAGCGGGAGCTCCTACGAGCAGTACTTC
CDR3 protein: CASSILSGSSYEQYF
J gene: TRBJ2-7
clone size: once
V gene: TRBV19
D gene: TRBD2

CDR3 DNA: TGCGCCACCTCTGAAGTAACGGGAGGTCGGGATACGCAGTATTTT
CDR3 protein: CATSEVTGGRDTQYF
J gene: TRBJ2-3
clone size: -
V gene: TRBV10-2
D gene: TRBD2

CDR3 DNA: TGTGCCAGCAAAGTCTCGACAGACCCCACCGGGGAGCTGTTTTTT
CDR3 protein: CASKVSTDPTGELFF
J gene: TRBJ2-2
clone size: -
V gene: TRBV2
D gene: -

CDR3 DNA: TGTGCCAGCAGCTTTAGTCCGGGACAGGGGGCTAAAGAGACCCAGTACTTC
CDR3 protein: CASSFSPGQGAKETQYF
J gene: TRBJ2-5
clone size: -
V gene: TRBV5-5
D gene: TRBD1

CDR3 DNA: TGCGCCAGCACCCCCGACAGGATTCACCAAGAGACCCAGTACTTC
CDR3 protein: CASTPDRIHQETQYF
J gene: TRBJ2-5
clone size: once
V gene: TRBV5-1
D gene: -

CDR3 DNA: TGTGCCAGCAGGGGCGTCCAACTAGCGGCTACAGATACGCAGTATTTT
CDR3 protein: CASRGVQLAATDTQYF
J gene: TRBJ2-3
clone size: -
V gene: TRBV28
D gene: TRBD2

CDR3 DNA: TGTGCCATCAGTGAGTCCCTCCTACTAGGAGCAGCATCTGCAGATACGCAGTATTTT
CDR3 protein: CAISESLLLGAASADTQYF
J gene: TRBJ2-3
clone size: -
V gene: TRBV10-3
D gene: -

CDR3 DNA: TGCGCCAGCAGCCAAGGGCCCCCCGCGGGAGGCGGAGTCTACGAGCAGTACTTC
CDR3 protein: CASSQGPPAGGGVYEQYF
J gene: TRBJ2-7
clone size: -
V gene: TRBV4-3
D gene: TRBD2

CDR3 DNA: TGTGCCAGCAGCTTCGGAGCGGGAGGCCTACAAGAGACCCAGTACTTC
CDR3 protein: CASSFGAGGLQETQYF
J gene: TRBJ2-5
clone size: -
V gene: TRBV5-5
D gene: TRBD2

CDR3 DNA: TGTGCCAGCAGCTTAGCTGGTACCGGGGGTGTCAATGAGCAGTTCTTC
CDR3 protein: CASSLAGTGGVNEQFF
J gene: TRBJ2-1
clone size: -
V gene: TRBV7-2
D gene: -

CDR3 DNA: TGTGCCAGCAGCGTAGGTCAACAGGGACAAGAGACCCAGTACTTC
CDR3 protein: CASSVGQQGQETQYF
J gene: TRBJ2-5
clone size: once
V gene: TRBV9
D gene: -

CDR3 DNA: TGCGCCAGCAGCCAAGATTTGGGGCGATGGAAGACCCAGTACTTC
CDR3 protein: CASSQDLGRWKTQYF
J gene: TRBJ2-5
clone size: once
V gene: TRBV4-3
D gene: -

CDR3 DNA: TGTGCCAGCAGCCTACAGGGGAACACTGAAGCTTTCTTT
CDR3 protein: CASSLQGNTEAFF
J gene: TRBJ1-1
clone size: -
V gene: TRBV7-9
D gene: -

CDR3 DNA: TGTGCCAGCAGCTCCGCCCGGGGTTGGGCGGCTCCTGGGACGCAGTATTTT
CDR3 protein: CASSSARGWAAPGTQYF
J gene: TRBJ2-3
clone size: -
V gene: TRBV5-4
D gene: -

CDR3 DNA: TGTGCCAGCAGCCTAATAGGGGAGCTGTTTTTT
CDR3 protein: CASSLIGELFF
J gene: TRBJ2-2
clone size: -
V gene: TRBV3-1/TRBV3-2
D gene: -

CDR3 DNA: TGTGCCAGTAGTATAGGGACAGAGAATTCACCCCTCCACTTT
CDR3 protein: CASSIGTENSPLHF
J gene: TRBJ1-6
clone size: once
V gene: TRBV19
D gene: -

CDR3 DNA: TGTGCCAGCAGCCAGCGTGCCGGGGGAACCCAAGAGACCCAGTACTTC
CDR3 protein: CASSQRAGGTQETQYF
J gene: TRBJ2-5
clone size: -
V gene: TRBV4-2
D gene: -

CDR3 DNA: TGCGCCAGCGGCCAACAGGGAGTCGACTATGGCTACACCTTC
CDR3 protein: CASGQQGVDYGYTF
J gene: TRBJ1-2
clone size: -
V gene: TRBV5-1
D gene: -

CDR3 DNA: TGCGCCAGCAGGTCCCAAATGAGCACTGAAGCTTTCTTT
CDR3 protein: CASRSQMSTEAFF
J gene: TRBJ1-1
clone size: once
V gene: TRBV5-1
D gene: -

CDR3 DNA: TGTGCCAGCATTAAGGGAGTGAGCACCGGGGAGCTGTTTTTT
CDR3 protein: CASIKGVSTGELFF
J gene: TRBJ2-2
clone size: -
V gene: TRBV7-8
D gene: -

CDR3 DNA: TGTGCCAGCAGCTCGTTCGGGGCGGGAGGGCCTTACACCGGGGAGCTGTTTTTT
CDR3 protein: CASSSFGAGGPYTGELFF
J gene: TRBJ2-2
clone size: -
V gene: TRBV3-1/TRBV3-2
D gene: TRBD2

CDR3 DNA: TGTGCCAGCAGCCTAGGGACACCCGGGGAGCTGTTTTTT
CDR3 protein: CASSLGTPGELFF
J gene: TRBJ2-2
clone size: -
V gene: TRBV7-3
D gene: -

CDR3 DNA: TGTGCATGGACCGGCGGGAGGACAGATACGCAGTATTTT
CDR3 protein: CAWTGGRTDTQYF
J gene: TRBJ2-3
clone size: -
V gene: TRBV30
D gene: TRBD2

CDR3 DNA: TGTGCCAGCAGTTACAGGACAGCCAACTTCCAAGAGACCCAGTACTTC
CDR3 protein: CASSYRTANFQETQYF
J gene: TRBJ2-5
clone size: -
V gene: TRBV6-5
D gene: -

CDR3 DNA: TGTGCCAGCAGAAGGAACAGCGGGTACCAAGAGACCCAGTACTTC
CDR3 protein: CASRRNSGYQETQYF
J gene: TRBJ2-5
clone size: -
V gene: TRBV7-2
D gene: -

CDR3 DNA: TGTGCCAGCAGTCGACTAGCGGGAGGGAATGAGCAGTTCTTC
CDR3 protein: CASSRLAGGNEQFF
J gene: TRBJ2-1
clone size: -
V gene: TRBV6-2/TRBV6-3
D gene: TRBD2

CDR3 DNA: TGTGCCAGCAGCCCCCTAACTAGCGGGACCTACAATGAGCAGTTCTTC
CDR3 protein: CASSPLTSGTYNEQFF
J gene: TRBJ2-1
clone size: few
V gene: TRBV14
D gene: TRBD2

CDR3 DNA: TGTGCCTGCAGGGGGCGCGGCACAGATACGCAGTATTTT
CDR3 protein: CACRGRGTDTQYF
J gene: TRBJ2-3
clone size: -
V gene: TRBV30
D gene: TRBD1

CDR3 DNA: TGTGCCAGTACCCACGGGGGGCTTAACACTGAAGCTTTCTTT
CDR3 protein: CASTHGGLNTEAFF
J gene: TRBJ1-1
clone size: -
V gene: TRBV19
D gene: -

CDR3 DNA: TGTGCCAGCAGCCCCCCGGGTAACATACAGACCCAGTACTTC
CDR3 protein: CASSPPGNIQTQYF
J gene: TRBJ2-5
clone size: -
V gene: TRBV7-7
D gene: -

CDR3 DNA: TGTGCCAGCAGCTTACCCGGGACTAGCGGGAGGGATAATGAGCAGTTCTTC
CDR3 protein: CASSLPGTSGRDNEQFF
J gene: TRBJ2-1
clone size: -
V gene: TRBV7-9
D gene: TRBD2

CDR3 DNA: TGTGCCAGCAGTTACTTGGACTACACCGGGGAGCTGTTTTTT
CDR3 protein: CASSYLDYTGELFF
J gene: TRBJ2-2
clone size: -
V gene: TRBV6-2/TRBV6-3
D gene: -

CDR3 DNA: TGTGCCAGCAGCTCGGACAGTAGCTCTGGAAACACCATATATTTT
CDR3 protein: CASSSDSSSGNTIYF
J gene: TRBJ1-3
clone size: -
V gene: TRBV5-6
D gene: -

CDR3 DNA: TGTGCCAGCAGCACAGGGGGCGCGGTCCACGAGCAGTACTTC
CDR3 protein: CASSTGGAVHEQYF
J gene: TRBJ2-7
clone size: -
V gene: TRBV21-1
D gene: -

CDR3 DNA: TGTGCCAGCAGCCTTCTGCTACTAGCGGGAGGCCGCACAGATACGCAGTATTTT
CDR3 protein: CASSLLLLAGGRTDTQYF
J gene: TRBJ2-3
clone size: -
V gene: TRBV14
D gene: TRBD2

CDR3 DNA: TGTGCCAGCAGCCTACAGACAGGGGGGGGTGAAAAACTGTTTTTT
CDR3 protein: CASSLQTGGGEKLFF
J gene: TRBJ1-4
clone size: -
V gene: TRBV9
D gene: TRBD1

CDR3 DNA: TGTGCCAGCAGTAAACTAGCGGGAGGGGGAGAGACCCAGTACTTC
CDR3 protein: CASSKLAGGGETQYF
J gene: TRBJ2-5
clone size: -
V gene: TRBV25-1
D gene: TRBD2

CDR3 DNA: TGTGCCAGCAGCCCCTTCCGAGGGTTGGACGAGCAGTACTTC
CDR3 protein: CASSPFRGLDEQYF
J gene: TRBJ2-7
clone size: -
V gene: TRBV4-2
D gene: -

CDR3 DNA: TGCAGTGCTAGTAGGGGGCAGGTTGAAAAACTGTTTTTT
CDR3 protein: CSASRGQVEKLFF
J gene: TRBJ1-4
clone size: -
V gene: TRBV20-1
D gene: TRBD1

CDR3 DNA: TGTGCCAGCAGCCCGGGCCTGTCGGCGGGAGAGCAGTTCTTC
CDR3 protein: CASSPGLSAGEQFF
J gene: TRBJ2-1
clone size: -
V gene: TRBV11-2
D gene: -

CDR3 DNA: TGTGCCAGCAGTTTTACAGGACAGGGTTTGGGGAGGCTCTATGGCTACACCTTC
CDR3 protein: CASSFTGQGLGRLYGYTF
J gene: TRBJ1-2
clone size: -
V gene: TRBV28
D gene: TRBD1

CDR3 DNA: TGTGCCAGCGGAACAGACATAGAGACCCAGTACTTC
CDR3 protein: CASGTDIETQYF
J gene: TRBJ2-5
clone size: -
V gene: TRBV2
D gene: -

CDR3 DNA: TGTGCCTGGGGGGGGCACAGGGATCAGCCCCAGCATTTT
CDR3 protein: CAWGGHRDQPQHF
J gene: TRBJ1-5
clone size: -
V gene: TRBV30
D gene: -

CDR3 DNA: TGTGCCAGCAGCTCCGGGTGGCAGCACAATCAGCCCCAGCATTTT
CDR3 protein: CASSSGWQHNQPQHF
J gene: TRBJ1-5
clone size: -
V gene: TRBV7-8
D gene: -

CDR3 DNA: TGTGCCAGCGTTTCCGGAGCGGGAGTTACCACCGGGGAGCTGTTTTTT
CDR3 protein: CASVSGAGVTTGELFF
J gene: TRBJ2-2
clone size: -
V gene: TRBV5-6
D gene: TRBD2

CDR3 DNA: TGTGCCAGCAGCTTAGCTTCAGGGGTTTCCAACACCGGGGAGCTGTTTTTT
CDR3 protein: CASSLASGVSNTGELFF
J gene: TRBJ2-2
clone size: -
V gene: TRBV7-2
D gene: -

CDR3 DNA: TGTGCCAGCAACACAGGGGGGAACACTGAAGCTTTCTTT
CDR3 protein: CASNTGGNTEAFF
J gene: TRBJ1-1
clone size: -
V gene: TRBV12-3/TRBV12-4
D gene: TRBD1

CDR3 DNA: TGCGCCAGCAGCAGGCCTGGGGGACAGGGGCACCCCCTCACCTACGAGCAGTACTTC
CDR3 protein: CASSRPGGQGHPLTYEQYF
J gene: TRBJ2-7
clone size: -
V gene: TRBV5-1
D gene: TRBD1

CDR3 DNA: TGTGCCAGCAACGCCGGGACAGGGGTCGCCGGGGAGCTGTTTTTT
CDR3 protein: CASNAGTGVAGELFF
J gene: TRBJ2-2
clone size: -
V gene: TRBV11-2
D gene: TRBD1

CDR3 DNA: TGTGCCAGCAGCGTAGTGCCCGTAGTCTACAATGAGCAGTTCTTC
CDR3 protein: CASSVVPVVYNEQFF
J gene: TRBJ2-1
clone size: -
V gene: TRBV9
D gene: -

CDR3 DNA: TGTGCCAGCAGCTTAGGGGCAGGGGTCAATGAGCAGTTCTTC
CDR3 protein: CASSLGAGVNEQFF
J gene: TRBJ2-1
clone size: -
V gene: TRBV7-9
D gene: -

CDR3 DNA: TGTGCCAGCAGCCGTGGACAGGGGTGGATGAACACTGAAGCTTTCTTT
CDR3 protein: CASSRGQGWMNTEAFF
J gene: TRBJ1-1
clone size: -
V gene: TRBV14
D gene: TRBD1